This TCR beta chain is from a study of cytomegalovirus exposure and HLA in healthy donors. The PCR used 60 Vbeta and 13 Jbeta primers. This table comes from immunoSEQ multiplex PCR, and its TCRdb copy is limited to in-frame clones, with some not included. The repertoire includes 140,000 to 150,000 clones, 80% to 85% of them detected once, and approximately 3.6% sits in the top ten. CDR1 and CDR2 from the germline V gene are SGHVS and FQNEAQ. The CDR3 spans 11 residues. The V and J ends lost 1 base and 8 bases respectively, with 3 bases between them. This clonotype was sampled from a male donor in good health and CMV-seronegative. The sequencing sample was made of PBMCs. The chain carries TRBV7-8 and TRBJ2-1; D remains ambiguous. As DNA, the CDR3 is TGTGCCAGCAGCTTAGTCGATGAGCAGTTCTTC. It yields the protein CASSLVDEQFF. Variable domain in full (rest from reference TRBV7-8 and TRBJ2-1): GAGVSQSPRYKVAKRGQDVALRCDPISGHVSLFWYQQALGQGPEFLTYFQNEAQLDKSGLPSDRFFAERPEGSVSTLKIQRTQQEDSAVYLCASSLVDEQFFGPGTRLTVL.